This T cell receptor beta chain was profiled in a study of cytomegalovirus exposure and HLA in healthy donors. Study observations and caveats: Previously analyzed data showed that most TCR beta V segments were productive at a frequency of about 87% or about 30%. Of the V segments, some could not be distinguished, including TRBV6-2 and TRBV6-3, and were excluded. A later analysis found that most CMV-associated TCR beta chains appeared HLA-restricted.

It was with 60 Vbeta and 13 Jbeta primers that the PCR ran. Sequencing used immunoSEQ multiplex PCR; TCRdb keeps in-frame clones, though not all of them. Altogether 30,000 to 35,000 clones are present, 65% to 75% being singletons, with the ten largest covering over 9.5%. The germline V and J ends were trimmed by 2 bases and 8 bases, with 13 bases remaining between them. CDR1 is MNHEY and CDR2 is SMNVEV in the germline V gene (reference sequence). CDR3 length: 15 residues. All the people who gave samples were healthy bone marrow donors. With regard to this clone: Antigen specificity is unknown.

Material for sequencing was PBMCs. The sequence derives from a man aged 35 to 55 in good health and CMV-seropositive. The chain joins TRBV27 to TRBJ1-6; possibly TRBD1 for D (5 bases). The CDR3 loop reads CASSLTTGIDSPLHF. The CDR3, as DNA: TGTGCCAGCAGTTTAACCACAGGTATAGATTCACCCCTCCACTTT.